These 29 T cell receptor beta chains came from one sample sequenced in a study of cytomegalovirus exposure and HLA in healthy donors (dated by TCRdb to 2016 to 2017). Library preparation used the immunoSEQ multiplex PCR assay. TCRdb's version of the immuneACCESS table is confined to in-frame rearrangements and falls short of the full clone set. An unresolved V gene accounts for under half of the shortfall where checked; the remainder is of unknown origin. The sample table contains 120,000 or so clones; only one count was recorded for about 90% of them. The ten largest clonotypes hold less than 1.5% of the sample. Sample: PBMCs. The origin of the receptors is a man aged 25 to 40 in good health and CMV-seronegative.

The V gene is TRBV10-2, the J gene TRBJ1-1; TRBD1 matches 7 bases. Losses at the gene ends were 3 bases for V and 1 base for J; bases not matched to a gene: 5. Per the germline V gene, CDR1 is WSHSY and CDR2 is SAAADI. The CDR3 consists of 15 residues. The CDR3 loop reads CASSDRGYPNTEAFF. The CDR3 DNA reads as TGCGCCAGCAGTGACAGGGGGTACCCGAACACTGAAGCTTTCTTT.

This chain connects TRBV5-1 to TRBJ2-1; a weak D match, TRBD1 (6 bases). The CDR3 loop spans 12 amino acids. V dropped 7 bases and J dropped 8 bases, with 13 bases sitting between them. CDR1 SGHRS and CDR2 YFSETQ come from the germline V gene. The CDR3 reads CASRRGRDEQFF. The CDR3 coding sequence is TGCGCCAGCCGCAGGGGCAGAGATGAGCAGTTCTTC. Full variable domain (outside the CDR3, taken from reference TRBV5-1 and TRBJ2-1): KAGVTQTPRYLIKTRGQQVTLSCSPISGHRSVSWYQQTPGQGLQFLFEYFSETQRNKGNFPGRFSGRQFSNSRSEMNVSTLELGDSALYLCASRRGRDEQFFGPGTRLTVL.

The V and J genes are TRBV30 and TRBJ2-2; perhaps TRBD2 as D (6 bases). From germline, CDR1 is GTSNPN and CDR2 SVGIG (reference sequence). The CDR3 has 13 residues. V was trimmed by 2 bases and J by 5 bases, leaving 9 bases between them. Here the CDR3 reads CAWSPGTTGELFF. Here the CDR3 DNA reads TGTGCCTGGAGTCCCGGGACTACCGGGGAGCTGTTTTTT.

The sample holds a few counts of this clone. The chain has TRBV18 and TRBJ2-7; perhaps TRBD1 as D (6 bases). V gave up 0 bases and J gave up 10 bases, with 13 bases separating them. Germline CDR1 and CDR2: KGHSH and LQKENI. The CDR3 sequence is 13 residues long. The CDR3 coding sequence is TGTGCCAGCTCACCACCTCAAAAACAGGGCCAGTACTTC. Protein: CASSPPQKQGQYF.

The genes are TRBV7-2 and TRBJ2-1; D might be TRBD2 (6 bases). V gave up 6 bases and J gave up 7 bases, with 16 bases separating them. Germline V gene data show CDR1 as SGHTA and CDR2 as FQGNSA. This CDR3 region has 14 residues. CDR3 in DNA: TGTGCCAGCAGTCGGGACTCTAGCCCTAATGAGCAGTTCTTC. Encoded protein: CASSRDSSPNEQFF.

This chain links TRBV5-1 with TRBJ2-2, with D perhaps matching TRBD1 (5 bases). Trimming removed 0 bases from V and 4 bases from J, with 13 bases in between. This CDR3 spans 16 amino acids. From germline, CDR1 is SGHRS and CDR2 YFSETQ. In nucleotides, the CDR3 is TGCGCCAGCAGCTTGGGCCCCCTAGACAGCACCGGGGAGCTGTTTTTT. Encoded protein: CASSLGPLDSTGELFF.

CDR3 amino acids: CASSPEILAGGEKLFF. CDR3 DNA: TGTGCCAGCAGCCCCGAGATTTTAGCGGGGGGCGAAAAACTGTTTTTT. V usage is TRBV9 and J usage is TRBJ1-4, with D perhaps TRBD1 (6 bases). Germline V gene sequence: CDR1 SGDLS, CDR2 YYNGEE. Between the trimmed V and J ends, which lost 4 bases and 8 bases, there was a span of 21 bases. This CDR3 is built from 16 residues.

This clone was seen just once. The CDR3: CASSLASWGGAGETQYF. Written as DNA, the CDR3 is TGTGCCAGCAGCTTGGCCTCATGGGGCGGGGCAGGGGAGACCCAGTACTTC. The chain has TRBV5-4 and TRBJ2-5, with a possible D match to TRBD2 (6 bases). CDR3 length: 17 amino acids. Deletions cut 0 bases from V and 5 bases from J, with 20 bases between. CDR1 SGHNT and CDR2 YYREEE come from the germline V gene (reference sequence).

The chain employs TRBV5-6 and TRBJ2-5, with TRBD1 as a possible D gene (5 bases). Germline loops: CDR1 SGHDT, CDR2 YYEEEE. The CDR3 is 15 amino acids. V was pared by 4 bases and J by 5 bases, with 18 bases between. Written as DNA, the CDR3 is TGTGCCAGCAGCGTGAGAGGTAGGGGTTCCGAGACCCAGTACTTC. Translation gives CASSVRGRGSETQYF. The full variable domain, completed using reference TRBV5-6 and TRBJ2-5, is DAGVTQSPTHLIKTRGQQVTLRCSPKSGHDTVSWYQQALGQGPQFIFQYYEEEERQRGNFPDRFSGHQFPNYSSELNVNALLLGDSALYLCASSVRGRGSETQYFGPGTRLLVL.

The chain uses TRBV5-1 and TRBJ2-2; 9 bases agree with TRBD2. V was pared by 1 base and J by 0 bases, with 4 bases of the junction left unmatched. Germline V gene sequence: CDR1 SGHRS, CDR2 YFSETQ. There are 17 residues in the CDR3. CDR3 nucleotides: TGCGCCAGCAGCTTGCTAGCGGGAAGAACGAACACCGGGGAGCTGTTTTTT. Protein sequence: CASSLLAGRTNTGELFF.

The rearrangement joins TRBV30 to TRBJ1-3, with a tentative D call TRBD1 (6 bases). The CDR3 has 14 amino acids. Per the germline V gene, CDR1 is GTSNPN and CDR2 is SVGIG (reference sequence). Deletions cut 5 bases from V and 2 bases from J, with 13 bases between. In nucleotides, the CDR3 is TGTGCCTGGTGGGGGACAACCACTGGAAACACCATATATTTT. Encoded protein: CAWWGTTTGNTIYF.

This rearrangement joins TRBV20-1 to TRBJ2-7; D not certain. Germline V gene data show CDR1 as DFQATT and CDR2 as SNEGSKA (reference sequence). CDR3 length: 11 residues. V gave up 4 bases and J gave up 2 bases, with 6 bases separating them. Written as DNA, the CDR3 is TGCAGTGCTAAGAGTACCTACGAGCAGTACTTC. It encodes CSAKSTYEQYF.

This chain uses TRBV4-3 with TRBJ1-5, with D perhaps matching TRBD1 (5 bases). V shed 0 bases and J shed 0 bases, with 6 bases lying between them. The CDR3 loop spans 15 amino acids. Germline CDR1 LGHNA, CDR2 YSLEER. CDR3 DNA sequence: TGCGCCAGCAGCCAAGACAGGGCTAGCAATCAGCCCCAGCATTTT. Translating it yields CASSQDRASNQPQHF.

This chain connects TRBV21-1 to TRBJ2-7; no DNA check was done on the table's D call, TRBD2. TRBV21-1 counts as a pseudogene. CDR3 length: 15 amino acids. This CDR3 is CASSKVRRNLYEQYF. DNA of the CDR3: TGTGCCAGCAGCAAAGTTCGGCGGAACCTCTACGAGCAGTACTTC.

The chain is built from TRBV27 and TRBJ2-7; the D gene is possibly TRBD2 (5 bases). Germline V CDR1 and CDR2: MNHEY, SMNVEV (reference sequence). Trimming cost V 4 bases and J 0 bases, with 16 bases left between them. This CDR3 comprises 16 residues. CDR3 DNA sequence: TGTGCCAGCAGTTCGCCTAGGGAGCGCGGCTCCTACGAGCAGTACTTC. It translates to CASSSPRERGSYEQYF.

This chain links TRBV2 with TRBJ2-1; weak D call: TRBD2 (5 bases). V lost 8 bases to trimming and J lost 7 bases, with 21 bases between them. This CDR3 has 15 amino acids. Germline V gives CDR1 SNHLY, CDR2 FYNNEI. The CDR3 DNA sequence: TGTGCCAGCGTAGGGAGACCGAGGTCTGATAATGAGCAGTTCTTC. Its translation is CASVGRPRSDNEQFF.

The chain is built from TRBV7-2 and TRBJ2-1; 13 positions agree with TRBD2. The CDR3 length is 16 residues. Per germline, CDR1 SGHTA and CDR2 FQGNSA. The V segment lost 6 bases and the J segment 9 bases; nucleotides outside the gene matches: 11. The CDR3 coding sequence is TGTGCCAGCAGTTCAACTAGCGGGAGGGCCCAAAGTGAGCAGTTCTTC. Its translation: CASSSTSGRAQSEQFF.

This clone has a single count. This chain joins TRBV10-3 and TRBJ1-1, with D unresolved. V lost 0 bases to trimming and J lost 0 bases, with 11 bases between them. This CDR3 has 16 residues. Germline CDR1 is ENHRY and CDR2 is SYGVKD. The CDR3 here is CAISESGEPMNTEAFF. CDR3 nucleotide sequence: TGTGCCATCAGTGAGTCTGGAGAACCTATGAACACTGAAGCTTTCTTT.

V gene TRBV19 combines with J gene TRBJ2-7; tentative D call: TRBD1 (5 bases). V shed 5 bases and J shed 2 bases, with 13 bases lying between them. Germline CDR1 reads LNHDA; CDR2 reads SQIVND (reference sequence). The CDR3 sequence is 14 residues long. The CDR3 DNA sequence: TGTGCCAGTAGTGTATCTCAGGGTCCCTACGAGCAGTACTTC. Protein sequence: CASSVSQGPYEQYF.

The chain couples TRBV6-5 to TRBJ1-4; D is uncertain. Trimming removed 6 bases at V and 8 bases at J, with 13 bases between. The CDR3 spans 13 residues. The germline V gene encodes CDR1 MNHEY and CDR2 SVGAGI. The CDR3: CASRPPFLEKLFF. The DNA for the CDR3 is TGTGCCAGCAGACCTCCGTTTCTAGAAAAACTGTTTTTT.

The rearrangement links TRBV7-9 to TRBJ1-5, with D possibly being TRBD1 (6 bases). Trimming pared 1 base from V and 8 bases from J, leaving 18 bases between. The CDR3 is 16 amino acids. Germline assignment: CDR1 SEHNR and CDR2 FQNEAQ (reference sequence). The CDR3 sequence: CASSLGYLRGAEPQHF. As DNA, the CDR3 is TGTGCCAGCAGCTTAGGGTATCTCAGGGGAGCAGAGCCCCAGCATTTT.

The rearrangement joins TRBV11-2 to TRBJ1-2; D might be TRBD1 (5 bases). Trimming stripped 0 bases from V and 0 bases from J, with 11 bases between. Germline loops: CDR1 SGHAT, CDR2 FQNNGV. This CDR3 region has 16 residues. This CDR3 is CASSLEEGWANYGYTF. Here the CDR3 DNA reads TGTGCCAGCAGCTTAGAGGAGGGGTGGGCTAACTATGGCTACACCTTC.

The rearrangement uses TRBV6-5 and TRBJ2-7; 7 bases agree with TRBD1. Germline lookup yields CDR1 MNHEY and CDR2 SVGAGI. This CDR3 is built from 15 residues. V shed 5 bases and J 2 bases; nucleotides not matched to a gene: 9. In nucleotides, the CDR3 is TGTGCCAGCAGTCACACCGAAGGGGGCGCCTACGAGCAGTACTTC. This encodes CASSHTEGGAYEQYF.

This chain joins TRBV6-5 and TRBJ1-2; TRBD1 matches at 7 bases. Per the germline V gene, CDR1 is MNHEY and CDR2 is SVGAGI. There are 14 residues in the CDR3. V shed 6 bases and J 8 bases; nucleotides not matched to a gene: 12. The CDR3 nucleotides are TGTGCCAGCAGGGGCAGGGGGTCCTCAGGCGGCTACACCTTC. This sequence encodes CASRGRGSSGGYTF.

This sequence joins TRBV14 and TRBJ2-1; D may be TRBD1 (5 bases). Germline V gene lookup returns CDR1 SGHDN and CDR2 FVKESK. Trimming removed 2 bases at V and 0 bases at J, with 8 bases between. The CDR3 loop spans 15 amino acids. The CDR3 sequence is CASSQPTASYNEQFF. The CDR3 DNA follows: TGTGCCAGCAGCCAACCGACAGCCTCCTACAATGAGCAGTTCTTC.

The chain is built from TRBV5-1 and TRBJ2-3, with TRBD2 identical over 10 bases. The V gene end was trimmed by 5 bases and the J gene end by 4 bases; junction bases not matched to a gene: 7. Germline CDR1 SGHRS, CDR2 YFSETQ. The CDR3 is made up of 15 amino acids. The CDR3: CASRALAGEPDTQYF. As DNA, the CDR3 is TGCGCCAGCAGGGCCCTAGCGGGAGAGCCAGATACGCAGTATTTT.

The chain employs TRBV27 and TRBJ1-2; possibly TRBD1 for D (5 bases). This CDR3 contains 15 residues. From germline, CDR1 is MNHEY and CDR2 SMNVEV (reference sequence). V gave up 5 bases and J gave up 2 bases, with 15 bases separating them. The CDR3 nucleotides are TGTGCCAGCAGTCTCCTCCGACAGCCCAACTATGGCTACACCTTC. Amino acid sequence: CASSLLRQPNYGYTF.

This clone is a singleton in its sample. The gene calls are TRBV10-3 and TRBJ1-1; possible D gene TRBD1, 5 bases. V lost 6 bases, J lost 7 bases, and 15 bases lay in between. There are 13 residues in the CDR3. CDR1 is ENHRY and CDR2 is SYGVKD in the germline V gene. CDR3 loop: CAISDGRGGEAFF. DNA for the CDR3: TGTGCCATCAGCGATGGTAGGGGTGGTGAAGCTTTCTTT.

This chain connects TRBV29-1 to TRBJ1-4, with a tentative D call TRBD1 (6 bases). V shed 7 bases and J shed 0 bases, with 18 bases lying between them. CDR3 length: 16 amino acids. In germline, CDR1 is SQVTM, CDR2 ANQGSEA. CDR3 sequence reads: CSAKRGTAATNEKLFF. CDR3 in DNA: TGCAGCGCTAAAAGGGGGACGGCTGCAACTAATGAAAAACTGTTTTTT.